Presented here are 12 T cell receptor beta chains from one specimen sequenced in a study of T cell changes during pregnancy in multiple sclerosis. Profiled with immunoSEQ multiplex PCR; TCRdb holds only in-frame clones, not every one. The sample records 16,000 or so clones, around 97% being singletons. The sample in question was peripheral blood, obtained in the third trimester of pregnancy. The source is a female donor with multiple sclerosis, enrolled in a pregnancy study.

V usage is TRBV5-1 and J usage is TRBJ2-5, with D tentatively TRBD1 (5 bases). Germline CDR1 SGHRS, CDR2 YFSETQ. Trimming took off 7 bases at V and 3 bases at J, with 13 bases between the two ends. The CDR3 is 13 amino acids. The CDR3 region is CASGAGPKETQYF. In DNA form, the CDR3 reads TGCGCCAGCGGGGCTGGGCCAAAAGAGACCCAGTACTTC.

In this sample, this clone turned up once. This chain uses TRBV5-1 with TRBJ2-5, with 7 bases aligning to TRBD1. The CDR3 totals 16 residues. Germline lookup yields CDR1 SGHRS and CDR2 YFSETQ. V shed 2 bases and J 5 bases; nucleotides not matched to a gene: 12. The DNA for the CDR3 is TGCGCCAGCAGCTTAGGGGGCGAGGTCTCTAGGGAGACCCAGTACTTC. Protein product: CASSLGGEVSRETQYF.

The chain uses TRBV7-8 and TRBJ2-5; D possibly corresponds to TRBD2 (6 bases). In germline, CDR1 is SGHVS, CDR2 FQNEAQ. Trimming removed 0 bases at V and 4 bases at J, with 12 bases between. This CDR3 region has 15 residues. Here the CDR3 reads CASSLALRGGETQYF. As DNA, the CDR3 is TGTGCCAGCAGCTTAGCATTGCGGGGAGGAGAGACCCAGTACTTC.

The V gene is TRBV19, the J gene TRBJ2-3; 8 bases fit TRBD2. The CDR3 has 15 residues. Germline lookup yields CDR1 LNHDA and CDR2 SQIVND (reference sequence). The trim removed 3 bases at V and 4 bases at J, leaving 6 bases unmatched. CDR3 nucleotide sequence: TGTGCCAGTAGTATGACGGGAGGGGTTGCAGATACGCAGTATTTT. It specifies CASSMTGGVADTQYF. Together with reference TRBV19 and TRBJ2-3, the CDR3 gives the full variable domain: DGGITQSPKYLFRKEGQNVTLSCEQNLNHDAMYWYRQDPGQGLRLIYYSQIVNDFQKGDIAEGYSVSREKKESFPLTVTSAQKNPTAFYLCASSMTGGVADTQYFGPGTRLTVL.

The V call is TRBV2, the J call TRBJ1-2; 10 bases align to TRBD1. Germline CDR1 and CDR2: SNHLY and FYNNEI. V lost 3 bases and J lost 8; bases outside the gene matches: 3. CDR3 length: 13 amino acids. The CDR3 sequence: CASSETGGDGYTF. In DNA, the CDR3 is TGTGCCAGCAGTGAGACAGGGGGCGACGGCTACACCTTC.

The V gene is TRBV11-2, the J gene TRBJ1-6, with 7 positions matching TRBD1. CDR1 SGHAT and CDR2 FQNNGV come from the germline V gene. V lost 6 bases and J lost 7; bases outside the gene matches: 12. The CDR3 is 16 residues long. CDR3 DNA: TGTGCCAGCAGTTTCCTCCGGGACAGCCTAAATTCACCCCTCCACTTT. Amino acid sequence: CASSFLRDSLNSPLHF.

The chain couples TRBV10-2 to TRBJ1-3; 8 bases are a match to TRBD1. V lost 7 bases to trimming and J lost 2 bases; unmatched junction nucleotides: 4. Germline CDR1 reads WSHSY; CDR2 reads SAAADI. This CDR3 is 14 amino acids long. The CDR3 loop reads CASKSTGAGNTIYF. The CDR3 region has the DNA TGCGCCAGCAAATCGACAGGGGCTGGAAACACCATATATTTT.

The gene calls are TRBV28 and TRBJ1-2, with 9 bases aligning to TRBD1. CDR3 size: 14 residues. After removal of 8 bases from V and 7 bases from J, the junction contained 11 bases not matched to a gene. Germline CDR1 reads MDHEN; CDR2 reads SYDVKM. The CDR3 reads CASQLPGTGFGYTF. CDR3 nucleotides: TGTGCCAGCCAGTTACCCGGGACAGGGTTTGGCTACACCTTC.

V usage is TRBV7-3 and J usage is TRBJ2-3, with TRBD2 matching over 12 bases. The CDR3 has 17 amino acids. The ends lost 0 bases at V and 8 bases at J; junction bases unmatched: 9. Germline CDR1 reads SGHTA; CDR2 reads FQGTGA. CDR3 in DNA: TGTGCCAGCAGCTTAACAGGGCTAGCGGGGGGGCTTGGTACGCAGTATTTT. Amino acids: CASSLTGLAGGLGTQYF.

V and J are TRBV5-1 and TRBJ1-3; no definite D call. The CDR3 runs to 15 residues. The V end lost 1 base, the J end lost 0 bases, and 8 bases lay between the germline ends. CDR1 SGHRS and CDR2 YFSETQ come from the germline V gene. The CDR3 is CASSLSAVSGNTIYF. The CDR3 nucleotides read TGCGCCAGCAGCTTGTCGGCGGTCTCTGGAAACACCATATATTTT.

This chain links TRBV5-1 with TRBJ2-3; 10 nucleotides line up with TRBD2. Germline V gene sequence: CDR1 SGHRS, CDR2 YFSETQ. The CDR3 spans 16 residues. Unmatched junction bases numbered 6, after V lost 4 bases and J lost 1 base. The CDR3 region has the DNA TGCGCCAGCAGCCAAACTACTAGCGGGGGCACAGATACGCAGTATTTT. It codes for CASSQTTSGGTDTQYF.

The chain couples TRBV13 to TRBJ2-7; TRBD2 matches at 10 bases. The ends lost 5 bases at V and 6 bases at J; junction bases unmatched: 10. Germline assignment: CDR1 PRHDT and CDR2 FYEKMQ (reference sequence). This CDR3 is 15 amino acids long. The CDR3 nucleotides read TGTGCCAGCAGCCAATCGATTAGCGGGAGGCTCGAGCAGTACTTC. The encoded protein is CASSQSISGRLEQYF.